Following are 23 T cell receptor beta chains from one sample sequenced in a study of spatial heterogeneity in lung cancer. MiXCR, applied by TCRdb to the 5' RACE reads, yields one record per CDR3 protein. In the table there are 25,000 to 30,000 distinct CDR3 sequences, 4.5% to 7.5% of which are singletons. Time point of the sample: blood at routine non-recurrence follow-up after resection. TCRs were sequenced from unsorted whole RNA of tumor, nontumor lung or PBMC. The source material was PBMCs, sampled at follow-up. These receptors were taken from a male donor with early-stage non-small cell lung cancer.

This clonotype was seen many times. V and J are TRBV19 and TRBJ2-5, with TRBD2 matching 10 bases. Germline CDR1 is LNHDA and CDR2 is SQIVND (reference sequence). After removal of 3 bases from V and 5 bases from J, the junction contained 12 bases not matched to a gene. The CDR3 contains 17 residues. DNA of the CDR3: TGTGCCAGTAGTATTACTCAGCGGGGGGGCCATCGGGAGACCCAGTACTTC. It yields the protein CASSITQRGGHRETQYF. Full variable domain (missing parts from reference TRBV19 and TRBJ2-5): DGGITQSPKYLFRKEGQNVTLSCEQNLNHDAMYWYRQDPGQGLRLIYYSQIVNDFQKGDIAEGYSVSREKKESFPLTVTSAQKNPTAFYLCASSITQRGGHRETQYFGPGTRLLVL.

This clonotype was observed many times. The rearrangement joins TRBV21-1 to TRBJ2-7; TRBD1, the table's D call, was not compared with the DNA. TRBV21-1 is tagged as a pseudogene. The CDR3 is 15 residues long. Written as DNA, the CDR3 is TGTGCCAGCAGACCAGACGGGACAGCATCCTACGAGCAGTACGTC. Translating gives CASRPDGTASYEQYV.

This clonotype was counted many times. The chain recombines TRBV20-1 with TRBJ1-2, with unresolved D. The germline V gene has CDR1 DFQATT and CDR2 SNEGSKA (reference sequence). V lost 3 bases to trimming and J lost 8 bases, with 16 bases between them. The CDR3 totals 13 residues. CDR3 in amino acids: CSASTEEWAGYTF. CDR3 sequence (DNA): TGCAGTGCTAGTACCGAAGAATGGGCGGGCTACACCTTC.

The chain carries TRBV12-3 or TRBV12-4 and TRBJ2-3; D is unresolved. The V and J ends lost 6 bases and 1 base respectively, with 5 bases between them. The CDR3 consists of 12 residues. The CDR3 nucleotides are TGTGCCAGCAGACCAGGCACAGATACGCAGTATTTT. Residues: CASRPGTDTQYF.

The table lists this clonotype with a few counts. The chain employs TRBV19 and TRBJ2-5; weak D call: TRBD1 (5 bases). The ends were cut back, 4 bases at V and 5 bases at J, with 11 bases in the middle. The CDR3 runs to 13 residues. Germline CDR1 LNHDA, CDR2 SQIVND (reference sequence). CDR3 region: CASSNGQMETQYF. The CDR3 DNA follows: TGTGCCAGTAGTAATGGACAAATGGAGACCCAGTACTTC.

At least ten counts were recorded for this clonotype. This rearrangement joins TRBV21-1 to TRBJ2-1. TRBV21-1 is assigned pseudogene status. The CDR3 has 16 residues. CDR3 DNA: TGTGCCAGCAGCAAAGGGGCACAGGGCTCCTACAATGAGCAGTTCTTC. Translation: CASSKGAQGSYNEQFF.

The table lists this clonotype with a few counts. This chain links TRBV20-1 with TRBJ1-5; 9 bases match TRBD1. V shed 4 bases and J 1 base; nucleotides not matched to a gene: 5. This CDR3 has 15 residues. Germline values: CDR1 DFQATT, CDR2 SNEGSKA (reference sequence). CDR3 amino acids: CSATSGTGSNQPQHF. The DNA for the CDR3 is TGCAGTGCTACCTCCGGGACAGGGAGCAATCAGCCCCAGCATTTT.

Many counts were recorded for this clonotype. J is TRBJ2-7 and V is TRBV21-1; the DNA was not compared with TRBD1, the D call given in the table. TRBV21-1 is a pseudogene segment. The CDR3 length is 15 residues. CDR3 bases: TGTGCCAGCAGCAAAGGGGCGGGGAGACACTACGAGCAGTACGTC. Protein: CASSKGAGRHYEQYV.

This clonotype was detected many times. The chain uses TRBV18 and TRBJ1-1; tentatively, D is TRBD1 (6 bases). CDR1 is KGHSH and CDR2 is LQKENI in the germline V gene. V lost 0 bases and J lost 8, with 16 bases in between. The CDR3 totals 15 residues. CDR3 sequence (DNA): TGTGCCAGCTCACCACCGGCAGGGGCAGGAAGGGAAGCTTTCTTT. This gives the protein CASSPPAGAGREAFF.

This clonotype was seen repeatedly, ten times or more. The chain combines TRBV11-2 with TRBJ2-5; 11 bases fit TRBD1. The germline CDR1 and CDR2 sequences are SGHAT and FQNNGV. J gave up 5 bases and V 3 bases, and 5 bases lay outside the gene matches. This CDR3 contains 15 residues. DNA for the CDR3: TGTGCCAGCAGCTTCGGACAGGGGGCTCCTGAGACCCAGTACTTC. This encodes CASSFGQGAPETQYF.

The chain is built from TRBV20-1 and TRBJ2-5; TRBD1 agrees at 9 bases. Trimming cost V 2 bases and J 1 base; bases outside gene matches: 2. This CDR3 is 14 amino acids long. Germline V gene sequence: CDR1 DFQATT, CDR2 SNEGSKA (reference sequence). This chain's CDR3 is CSARMDRGQETQYF. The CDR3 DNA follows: TGCAGTGCTAGAATGGACAGGGGCCAAGAGACCCAGTACTTC.

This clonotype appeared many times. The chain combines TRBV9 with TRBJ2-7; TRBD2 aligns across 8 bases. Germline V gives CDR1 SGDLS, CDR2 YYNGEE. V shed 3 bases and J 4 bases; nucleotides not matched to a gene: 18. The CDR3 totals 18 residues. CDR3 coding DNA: TGTGCCAGCAGCGCATCCCTCGGGCGAGCGGGGGATCTTTACGAGCAGTACTTC. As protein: CASSASLGRAGDLYEQYF.

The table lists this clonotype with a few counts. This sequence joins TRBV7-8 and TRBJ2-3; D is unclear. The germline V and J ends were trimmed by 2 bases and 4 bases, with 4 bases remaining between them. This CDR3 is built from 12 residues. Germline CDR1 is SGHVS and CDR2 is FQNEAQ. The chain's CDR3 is CASSLPPDTQYF. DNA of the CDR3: TGTGCCAGCAGCTTACCTCCAGATACGCAGTATTTT. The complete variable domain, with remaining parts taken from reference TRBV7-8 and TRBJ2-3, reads GAGVSQSPRYKVAKRGQDVALRCDPISGHVSLFWYQQALGQGPEFLTYFQNEAQLDKSGLPSDRFFAERPEGSVSTLKIQRTQQEDSAVYLCASSLPPDTQYFGPGTRLTVL.

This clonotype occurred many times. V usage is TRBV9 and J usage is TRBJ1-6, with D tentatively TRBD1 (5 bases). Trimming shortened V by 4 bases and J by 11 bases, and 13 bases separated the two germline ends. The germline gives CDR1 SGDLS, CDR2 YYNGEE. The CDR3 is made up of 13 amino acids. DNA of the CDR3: TGTGCCAGCAGCTTGGACCCGGGACCACCCCTCCACTTT. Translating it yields CASSLDPGPPLHF.

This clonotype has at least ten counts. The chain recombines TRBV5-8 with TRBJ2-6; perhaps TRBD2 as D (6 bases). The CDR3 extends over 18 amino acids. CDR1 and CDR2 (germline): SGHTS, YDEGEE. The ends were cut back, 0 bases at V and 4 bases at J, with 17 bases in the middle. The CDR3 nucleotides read TGTGCCAGCAGCTTGGCGGAGGGGTACCGGGGAGGGGCCAACGTCCTGACTTTC. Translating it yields CASSLAEGYRGGANVLTF.

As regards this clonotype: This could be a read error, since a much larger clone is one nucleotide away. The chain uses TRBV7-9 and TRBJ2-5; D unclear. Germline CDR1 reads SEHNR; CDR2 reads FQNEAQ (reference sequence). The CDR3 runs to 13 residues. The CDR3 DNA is TGTGTCAGCAGCGTAGGCCCGCGGGAGACCCAGTACTTC. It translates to CVSSVGPRETQYF.

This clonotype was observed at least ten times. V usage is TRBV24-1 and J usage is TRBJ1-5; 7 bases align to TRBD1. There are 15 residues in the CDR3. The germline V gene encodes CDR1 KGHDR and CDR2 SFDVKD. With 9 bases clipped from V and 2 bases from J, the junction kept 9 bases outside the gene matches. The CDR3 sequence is CATGPTGEGNQPQHF. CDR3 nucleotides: TGTGCCACCGGCCCCACAGGGGAGGGCAATCAGCCCCAGCATTTT.

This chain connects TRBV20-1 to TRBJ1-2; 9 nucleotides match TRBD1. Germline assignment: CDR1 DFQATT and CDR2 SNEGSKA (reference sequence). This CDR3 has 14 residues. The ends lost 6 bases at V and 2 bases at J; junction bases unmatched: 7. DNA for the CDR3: TGCAGTGCCTCAATAGGACAGGGGAACTATGGCTACACCTTC. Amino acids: CSASIGQGNYGYTF.

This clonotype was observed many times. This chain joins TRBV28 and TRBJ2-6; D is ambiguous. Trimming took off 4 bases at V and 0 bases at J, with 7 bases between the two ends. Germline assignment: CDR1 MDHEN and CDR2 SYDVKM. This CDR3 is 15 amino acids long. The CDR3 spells CASSSAVSGANVLTF. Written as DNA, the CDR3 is TGTGCCAGCAGTTCCGCAGTCTCTGGGGCCAACGTCCTGACTTTC.

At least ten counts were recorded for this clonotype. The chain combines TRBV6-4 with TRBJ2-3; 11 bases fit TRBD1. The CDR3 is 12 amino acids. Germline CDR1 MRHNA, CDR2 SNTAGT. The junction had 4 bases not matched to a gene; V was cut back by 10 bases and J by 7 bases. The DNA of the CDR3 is TGTGCCACCGGGACAGGGGGTTATACGCAGTATTTT. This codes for CATGTGGYTQYF.

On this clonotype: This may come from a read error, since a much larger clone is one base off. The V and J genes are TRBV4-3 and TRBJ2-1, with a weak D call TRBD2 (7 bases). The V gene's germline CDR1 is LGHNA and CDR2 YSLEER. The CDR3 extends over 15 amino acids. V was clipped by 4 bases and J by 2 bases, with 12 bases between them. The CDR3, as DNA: TGCGCCAGCAGCCTAGTGGGGGGGCCCTACAATGAGCAGTTCTTC. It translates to CASSLVGGPYNEQFF.

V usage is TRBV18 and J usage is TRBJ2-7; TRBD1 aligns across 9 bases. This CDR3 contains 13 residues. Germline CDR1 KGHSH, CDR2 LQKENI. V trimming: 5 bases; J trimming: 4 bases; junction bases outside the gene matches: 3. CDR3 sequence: CASSGTGHYEQYF. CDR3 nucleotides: TGTGCCAGCTCAGGGACAGGGCATTACGAGCAGTACTTC. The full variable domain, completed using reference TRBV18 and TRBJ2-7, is NAGVMQNPRHLVRRRGQEARLRCSPMKGHSHVYWYRQLPEEGLKFMVYLQKENIIDESGMPKERFSAEFPKEGPSILRIQQVVRGDSAAYFCASSGTGHYEQYFGPGTRLTVT.

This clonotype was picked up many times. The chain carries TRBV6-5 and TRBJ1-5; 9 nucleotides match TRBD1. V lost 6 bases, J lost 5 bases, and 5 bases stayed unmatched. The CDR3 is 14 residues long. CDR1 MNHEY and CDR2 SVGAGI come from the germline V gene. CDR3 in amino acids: CASRKTGGHQPQHF. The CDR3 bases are TGTGCCAGCAGAAAGACAGGGGGGCATCAGCCCCAGCATTTT.